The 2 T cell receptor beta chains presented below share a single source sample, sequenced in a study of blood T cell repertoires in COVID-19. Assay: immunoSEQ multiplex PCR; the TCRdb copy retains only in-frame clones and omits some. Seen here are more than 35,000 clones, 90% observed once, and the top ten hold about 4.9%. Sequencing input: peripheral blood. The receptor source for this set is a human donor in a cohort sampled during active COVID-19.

As DNA, the CDR3 is TGTGCCAGCAGCTTAAGTAGGTCGTGGGCCAGTTTCACAGATACGCAGTATTTT. Amino acids: CASSLSRSWASFTDTQYF. V is TRBV5-5 and J is TRBJ2-3; D remains unclear. The V end was cut by 2 bases, the J end by 2 bases, with 21 bases between. Germline assignment: CDR1 SGHKS and CDR2 YYEKEE (reference sequence). The CDR3 is made up of 18 amino acids. The whole variable domain, filled in from reference TRBV5-5 and TRBJ2-3, reads DAGVTQSPTHLIKTRGQQVTLRCSPISGHKSVSWYQQVLGQGPQFIFQYYEKEERGRGNFPDRFSARQFPNYSSELNVNALLLGDSALYLCASSLSRSWASFTDTQYFGPGTRLTVL.

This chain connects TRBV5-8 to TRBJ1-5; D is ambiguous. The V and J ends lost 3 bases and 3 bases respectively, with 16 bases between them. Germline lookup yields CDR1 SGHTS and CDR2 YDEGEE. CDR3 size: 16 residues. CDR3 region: CASSSSTRPFNQPQHF. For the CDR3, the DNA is TGTGCCAGCAGCTCCTCGACACGGCCTTTCAATCAGCCCCAGCATTTT.